The clone carrying this TCR beta chain has just a few counts. Its antigen is undetermined. One junction end does not reproduce the germline sequence, and a read error may be involved. CD4+ naive, central memory, regulatory and stem cell-like memory subsets were isolated by sorting on CD45RO/CCR7/CD25/CD127/CD95/CD27. This CDR3 spans 10 amino acids. CDR1 and CDR2 from the germline V gene are DFQATT and SNEGSKA (reference sequence). The sample belongs to a study of beta chain features in type 1 diabetes. Study overall: Analysis included 100 million to 140 million sorted cells drawn from all samples.

Regarding the study as a whole: Reduced insertions and increased deletions marked VDJ junctions in type 1 diabetes patients. Among patients, naive, central memory and Treg TCRB repertoires appeared more similar than among healthy donors.

Expressed TCRB transcripts were sequenced because the entire RNA isolate underwent reverse transcription. Produced via immunoSEQ multiplex PCR; TCRdb's table is partial and in-frame only. This table has 860,000 or so clones, 17% appearing once. The sequencing sample was made of naive CD4+ T cells from blood. V and J are TRBV20-1 and TRBJ2-7; tentatively, D is TRBD1 (6 bases). The clonotype comes from a woman in her late teens or twenties in good health. DNA of the CDR3: TGCAGTGCTAGCGACTCAAGGACAGAGTTC. It is translated as CSASDSRTEF.